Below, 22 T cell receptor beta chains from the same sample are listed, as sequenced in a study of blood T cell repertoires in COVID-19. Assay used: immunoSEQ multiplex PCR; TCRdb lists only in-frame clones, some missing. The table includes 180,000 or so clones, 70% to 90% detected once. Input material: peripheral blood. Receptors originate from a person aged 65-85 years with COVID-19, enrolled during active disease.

CDR3 DNA sequence: TGTGCCAGTAGTATGTTTTTCGGACGGGGGGAATACAAAAACATTCAGTACTTC. Translating it yields CASSMFFGRGEYKNIQYF. V is TRBV19 and J is TRBJ2-4, with 7 bases lining up with TRBD2. With 3 bases clipped from V and 3 bases from J, the junction kept 14 bases outside the gene matches. Germline V gene data show CDR1 as LNHDA and CDR2 as SQIVND (reference sequence). The CDR3 sequence is 18 residues long. Full variable domain (rest looked up from reference TRBV19 and TRBJ2-4): DGGITQSPKYLFRKEGQNVTLSCEQNLNHDAMYWYRQDPGQGLRLIYYSQIVNDFQKGDIAEGYSVSREKKESFPLTVTSAQKNPTAFYLCASSMFFGRGEYKNIQYFGAGTRLSVL.

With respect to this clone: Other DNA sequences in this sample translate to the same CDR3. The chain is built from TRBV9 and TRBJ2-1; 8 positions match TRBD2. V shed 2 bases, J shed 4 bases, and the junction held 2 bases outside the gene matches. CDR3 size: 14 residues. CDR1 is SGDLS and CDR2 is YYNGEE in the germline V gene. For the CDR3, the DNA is TGTGCCAGCAGCGTCAGCGGGGGTTACAATGAGCAGTTCTTC. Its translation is CASSVSGGYNEQFF.

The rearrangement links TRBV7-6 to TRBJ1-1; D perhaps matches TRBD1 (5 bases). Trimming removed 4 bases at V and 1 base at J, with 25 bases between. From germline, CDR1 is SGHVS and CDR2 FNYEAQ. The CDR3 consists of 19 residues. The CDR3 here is CASSSSGGREGLGNTEAFF. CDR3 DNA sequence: TGTGCCAGCAGCTCCTCAGGTGGCAGGGAAGGGTTGGGGAACACTGAAGCTTTCTTT.

CDR3 loop: CASSILGTGSSTQYF. DNA of the CDR3: TGTGCCAGCAGCATACTCGGGACAGGGAGTTCTACCCAGTACTTC. This chain connects TRBV7-9 to TRBJ2-5, with 9 bases that match TRBD1. The CDR3 length is 15 residues. J was trimmed by 8 bases and V by 5 bases; bases with no gene match: 12. CDR1 and CDR2 from the germline V gene are SEHNR and FQNEAQ (reference sequence).

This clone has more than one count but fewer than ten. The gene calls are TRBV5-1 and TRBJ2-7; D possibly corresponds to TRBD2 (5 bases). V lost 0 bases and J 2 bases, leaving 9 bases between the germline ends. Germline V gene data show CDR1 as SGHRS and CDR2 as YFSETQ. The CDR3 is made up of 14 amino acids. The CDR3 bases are TGCGCCAGCAGCTTGGGACTACAAACCTACGAGCAGTACTTC. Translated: CASSLGLQTYEQYF.

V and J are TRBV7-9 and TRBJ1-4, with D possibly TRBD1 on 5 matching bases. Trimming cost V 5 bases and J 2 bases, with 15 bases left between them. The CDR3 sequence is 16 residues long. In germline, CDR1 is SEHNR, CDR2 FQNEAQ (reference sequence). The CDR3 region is CASSGSAGKTNEKLFF. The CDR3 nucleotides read TGTGCCAGCAGCGGATCCGCAGGGAAGACTAATGAAAAACTGTTTTTT. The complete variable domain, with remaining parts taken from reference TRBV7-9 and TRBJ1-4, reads DTGVSQNPRHKITKRGQNVTFRCDPISEHNRLYWYRQTLGQGPEFLTYFQNEAQLEKSRLLSDRFSAERPKGSFSTLEIQRTEQGDSAMYLCASSGSAGKTNEKLFFGSGTQLSVL.

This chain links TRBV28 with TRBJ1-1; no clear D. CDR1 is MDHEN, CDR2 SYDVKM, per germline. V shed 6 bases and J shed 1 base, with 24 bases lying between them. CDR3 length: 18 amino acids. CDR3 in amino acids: CASSTPKRLSGRNTEAFF. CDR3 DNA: TGTGCCAGCAGCACGCCAAAAAGGTTGTCAGGAAGGAACACTGAAGCTTTCTTT.

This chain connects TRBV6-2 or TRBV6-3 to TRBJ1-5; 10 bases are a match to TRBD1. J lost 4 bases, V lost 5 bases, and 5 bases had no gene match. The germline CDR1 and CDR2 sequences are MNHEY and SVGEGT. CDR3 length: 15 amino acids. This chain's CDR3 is CASSRQGAYNQPQHF. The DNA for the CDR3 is TGTGCCAGCAGTCGACAGGGGGCGTATAATCAGCCCCAGCATTTT.

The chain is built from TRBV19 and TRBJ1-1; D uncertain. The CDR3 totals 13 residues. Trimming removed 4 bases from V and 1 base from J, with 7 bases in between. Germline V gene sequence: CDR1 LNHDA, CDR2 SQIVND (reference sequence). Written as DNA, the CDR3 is TGTGCCAGTAGTAGGGAGAGGAACACTGAAGCTTTCTTT. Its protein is CASSRERNTEAFF.

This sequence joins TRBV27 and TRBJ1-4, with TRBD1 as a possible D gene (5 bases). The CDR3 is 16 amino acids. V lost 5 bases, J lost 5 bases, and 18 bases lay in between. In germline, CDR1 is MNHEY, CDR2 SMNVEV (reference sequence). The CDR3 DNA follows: TGTGCCAGCAGTCCAATAGGCGACAGAAAGAATGAAAAACTGTTTTTT. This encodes CASSPIGDRKNEKLFF.

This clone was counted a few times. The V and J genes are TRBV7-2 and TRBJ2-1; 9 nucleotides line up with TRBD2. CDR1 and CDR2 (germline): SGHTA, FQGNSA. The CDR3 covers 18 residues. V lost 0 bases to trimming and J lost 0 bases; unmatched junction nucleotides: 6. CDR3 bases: TGTGCCAGCAGCTTAGCTAGCGGGGGCCTCAGCTCCTACAATGAGCAGTTCTTC. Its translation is CASSLASGGLSSYNEQFF.

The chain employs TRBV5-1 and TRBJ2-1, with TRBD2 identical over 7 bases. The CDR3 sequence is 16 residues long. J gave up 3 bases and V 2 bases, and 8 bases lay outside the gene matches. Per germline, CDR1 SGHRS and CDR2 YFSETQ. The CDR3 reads CASSLAGRIDYNEQFF. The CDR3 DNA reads TGCGCCAGCAGCTTAGCGGGGCGAATCGACTACAATGAGCAGTTCTTC.

The CDR3 here is CASTQGTSSDNEQFF. CDR3 in DNA: TGCGCCAGCACCCAAGGGACTAGCTCAGACAATGAGCAGTTCTTC. This rearrangement joins TRBV5-1 to TRBJ2-1; 9 nucleotides align to TRBD2. The V gene end was trimmed by 6 bases and the J gene end by 5 bases; junction bases not matched to a gene: 9. Per the germline V gene, CDR1 is SGHRS and CDR2 is YFSETQ. This CDR3 region has 15 residues.

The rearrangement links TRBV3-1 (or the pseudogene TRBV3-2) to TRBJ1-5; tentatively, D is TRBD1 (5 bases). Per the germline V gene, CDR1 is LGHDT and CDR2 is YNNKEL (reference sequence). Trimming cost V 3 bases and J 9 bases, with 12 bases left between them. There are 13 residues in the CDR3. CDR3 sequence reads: CASSHRVRGPQHF. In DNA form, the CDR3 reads TGTGCCAGCAGCCACAGGGTAAGGGGGCCCCAGCATTTT.

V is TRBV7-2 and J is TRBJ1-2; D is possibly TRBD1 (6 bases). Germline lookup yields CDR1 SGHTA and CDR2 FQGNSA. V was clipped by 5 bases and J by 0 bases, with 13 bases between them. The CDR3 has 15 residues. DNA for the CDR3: TGTGCCAGCAGCGTAGGACAGAGAGCTAACTATGGCTACACCTTC. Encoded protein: CASSVGQRANYGYTF. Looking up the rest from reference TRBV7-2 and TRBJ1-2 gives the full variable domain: GAGVSQSPSNKVTEKGKDVELRCDPISGHTALYWYRQSLGQGLEFLIYFQGNSAPDKSGLPSDRFSAERTGGSVSTLTIQRTQQEDSAVYLCASSVGQRANYGYTFGSGTRLTVV.

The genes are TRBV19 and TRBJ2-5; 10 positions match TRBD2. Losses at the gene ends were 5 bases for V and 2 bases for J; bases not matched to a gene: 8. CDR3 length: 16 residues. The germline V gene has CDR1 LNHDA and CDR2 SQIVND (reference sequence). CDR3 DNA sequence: TGTGCCAGTAGTGCGTTTCTAGCGGGAGATCAAGAGACCCAGTACTTC. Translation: CASSAFLAGDQETQYF.

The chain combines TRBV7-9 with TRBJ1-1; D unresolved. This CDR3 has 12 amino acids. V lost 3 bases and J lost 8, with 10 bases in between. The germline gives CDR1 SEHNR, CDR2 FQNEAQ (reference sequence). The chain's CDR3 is CASSFREREAFF. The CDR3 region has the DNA TGTGCCAGCAGCTTTCGGGAGAGGGAAGCTTTCTTT.

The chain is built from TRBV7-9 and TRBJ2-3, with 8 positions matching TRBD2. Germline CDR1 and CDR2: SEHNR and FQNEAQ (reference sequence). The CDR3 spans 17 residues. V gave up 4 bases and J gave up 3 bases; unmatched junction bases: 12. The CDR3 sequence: CASSSPGRVVTTDTQYF. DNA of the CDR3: TGTGCCAGCAGCTCGCCCGGGAGGGTAGTCACTACAGATACGCAGTATTTT.

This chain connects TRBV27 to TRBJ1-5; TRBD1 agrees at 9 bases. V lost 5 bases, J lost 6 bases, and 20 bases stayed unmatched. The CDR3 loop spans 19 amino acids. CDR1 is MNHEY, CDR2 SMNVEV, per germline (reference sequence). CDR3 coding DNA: TGTGCCAGCAGTCCGCCCCCAGGACAGGGGTGGGGGGGCGGTCAGCCCCAGCATTTT. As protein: CASSPPPGQGWGGGQPQHF.

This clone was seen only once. CDR3 protein: CASSYTGHPDTQYF. The DNA of the CDR3 is TGTGCCAGCAGTTACACGGGACACCCGGATACGCAGTATTTT. The rearrangement links TRBV6-2 or TRBV6-3 to TRBJ2-3; TRBD1 is a possible D gene (6 bases). V dropped 2 bases and J dropped 6 bases, with 12 bases sitting between them. Germline V lookup: CDR1 MNHEY, CDR2 SVGEGT. This CDR3 comprises 14 residues.

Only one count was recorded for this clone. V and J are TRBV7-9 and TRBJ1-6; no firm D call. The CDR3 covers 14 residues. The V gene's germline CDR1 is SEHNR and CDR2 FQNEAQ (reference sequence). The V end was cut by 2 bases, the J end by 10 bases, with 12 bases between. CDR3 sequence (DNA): TGTGCCAGCAGCTTATCGGGAGAGAGGTCACCCCTCCACTTT. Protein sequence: CASSLSGERSPLHF.

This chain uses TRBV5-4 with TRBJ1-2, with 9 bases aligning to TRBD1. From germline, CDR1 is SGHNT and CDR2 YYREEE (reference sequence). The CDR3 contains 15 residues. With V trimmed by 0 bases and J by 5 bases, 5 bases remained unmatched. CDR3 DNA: TGTGCCAGCAGCTTGGGTGACAGGGGGGCTTATGGCTACACCTTC. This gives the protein CASSLGDRGAYGYTF. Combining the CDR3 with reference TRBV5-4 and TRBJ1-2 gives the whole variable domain ETGVTQSPTHLIKTRGQQVTLRCSSQSGHNTVSWYQQALGQGPQFIFQYYREEENGRGNFPPRFSGLQFPNYSSELNVNALELDDSALYLCASSLGDRGAYGYTFGSGTRLTVV.